This TCR beta chain was captured by sequencing in a study of early T cells in non-severe SARS-CoV-2 infection. About the research overall: The authors sequenced bulk RNA from unsorted whole blood, leaving chains unpaired.

The protocol attached unique molecular identifiers to individual cDNA molecules. TCRdb reprocessed the 5' RACE reads with MiXCR, giving one entry per CDR3 protein. The data contain about 48,000 distinct CDR3 sequences, 6.5% to 9.5% of them singletons. The CDR3 loop spans 14 amino acids. V was trimmed by 3 bases and J by 2 bases, leaving 8 bases between them. Looked up from germline, CDR1 is SEHNR and CDR2 is FQNEAQ (reference sequence). This clonotype occurred many times. The rearrangement joins TRBV7-9 to TRBJ2-1; D is ambiguous. The sample was whole blood. The receptor was isolated from an adult who was a healthcare worker with PCR-confirmed SARS-CoV-2 infection or an uninfected control (not recorded which). CDR3 in DNA: TGTGCCAGCAGCTTTATAGTCACCTACAATGAGCAGTTCTTC. It encodes CASSFIVTYNEQFF.